This is a list of T cell receptor beta chains from one sample in a study of T cell responses to AZD1222 COVID-19 vaccine. Clones were sequenced by immunoSEQ multiplex PCR, and TCRdb holds only the in-frame ones, with some missing. The table records 120,000 or so clones, 89% of them present only once. Sequenced here: peripheral blood, sampled on day 0 of AZD1222 vaccination. The receptor set was obtained from an adult in good health. Both conserved end residues are part of each CDR3. Each record gives: J gene, clone size, D gene, V gene, CDR3 protein, CDR3 DNA. A D gene is named only where the DNA matches it firmly. Expanded clones are given a class, and other clones once, few, many or no size at all.

j_gene: TRBJ2-7; abundance: -; d_gene: -; v_gene: TRBV2; CDR3aa: CASVDRINYEQYF; CDR3nt: TGTGCCAGCGTCGACAGGATTAACTACGAGCAGTACTTC
j_gene: TRBJ2-5; abundance: -; d_gene: -; v_gene: TRBV7-3; CDR3aa: CASSLQGLEVETQYF; CDR3nt: TGTGCCAGCAGCTTACAGGGGCTGGAAGTGGAGACCCAGTACTTC
j_gene: TRBJ1-2; abundance: -; d_gene: -; v_gene: TRBV3-1/TRBV3-2; CDR3aa: CASSQDIGRPHGYTF; CDR3nt: TGTGCCAGCAGCCAAGACATCGGCAGGCCCCATGGCTACACCTTC
j_gene: TRBJ2-3; abundance: -; d_gene: -; v_gene: TRBV19; CDR3aa: CASSMGLPTDTQYF; CDR3nt: TGTGCCAGTAGTATGGGACTGCCCACAGATACGCAGTATTTT
j_gene: TRBJ1-6; abundance: once; d_gene: -; v_gene: TRBV7-2; CDR3aa: CASRHTLGFNSPLHF; CDR3nt: TGTGCCAGCAGACATACCCTCGGCTTTAATTCACCCCTCCACTTT
j_gene: TRBJ2-5; abundance: -; d_gene: -; v_gene: TRBV5-8; CDR3aa: CASSLIETQYF; CDR3nt: TGTGCCAGCAGCTTGATAGAGACCCAGTACTTC
j_gene: TRBJ2-1; abundance: -; d_gene: TRBD2; v_gene: TRBV4-2; CDR3aa: CASSQGIAGVRYNEQFF; CDR3nt: TGTGCCAGCAGCCAAGGGATCGCGGGAGTGAGGTACAATGAGCAGTTCTTC
j_gene: TRBJ2-7; abundance: -; d_gene: -; v_gene: TRBV2; CDR3aa: CASARRDRAFEQYF; CDR3nt: TGTGCCAGCGCCCGAAGGGATCGTGCCTTCGAGCAGTACTTC
j_gene: TRBJ1-1; abundance: once; d_gene: -; v_gene: TRBV19; CDR3aa: CASSIWGQVAFF; CDR3nt: TGTGCCAGTAGTATATGGGGGCAGGTGGCTTTCTTT
j_gene: TRBJ2-1; abundance: -; d_gene: -; v_gene: TRBV7-3; CDR3aa: CASSSIADWPYNEQFF; CDR3nt: TGTGCCAGCAGCTCGATAGCGGACTGGCCCTACAATGAGCAGTTCTTC
j_gene: TRBJ1-1; abundance: -; d_gene: -; v_gene: TRBV5-3; CDR3aa: CARTVGNTEAFF; CDR3nt: TGTGCCCGAACCGTAGGGAACACTGAAGCTTTCTTT
j_gene: TRBJ2-7; abundance: -; d_gene: TRBD1; v_gene: TRBV19; CDR3aa: CASSIRPGGTYEQYF; CDR3nt: TGTGCCAGTAGTATTCGGCCAGGGGGAACCTACGAGCAGTACTTC
j_gene: TRBJ1-3; abundance: -; d_gene: -; v_gene: TRBV9; CDR3aa: CASSVDPRRISGNTIYF; CDR3nt: TGTGCCAGCAGCGTAGACCCGCGACGGATCTCTGGAAACACCATATATTTT
j_gene: TRBJ2-5; abundance: -; d_gene: -; v_gene: TRBV19; CDR3aa: CASSIGGRTGETQYF; CDR3nt: TGTGCCAGTAGTATAGGAGGGAGAACCGGGGAGACCCAGTACTTC
j_gene: TRBJ2-2; abundance: -; d_gene: TRBD2; v_gene: TRBV2; CDR3aa: CASRGTSGRAGELFF; CDR3nt: TGTGCCAGCAGGGGGACTAGCGGGAGGGCCGGGGAGCTGTTTTTT
j_gene: TRBJ2-7; abundance: -; d_gene: -; v_gene: TRBV5-5; CDR3aa: CASSLGTNRVYEQYF; CDR3nt: TGTGCCAGCAGCTTGGGGACGAACAGGGTCTACGAGCAGTACTTC
j_gene: TRBJ1-2; abundance: -; d_gene: -; v_gene: TRBV29-1; CDR3aa: CSSDGGDYGYTF; CDR3nt: TGCAGCTCTGACGGGGGGGACTATGGCTACACCTTC
j_gene: TRBJ1-5; abundance: -; d_gene: TRBD1; v_gene: TRBV2; CDR3aa: CASSERARGKQPQHF; CDR3nt: TGTGCCAGCAGTGAAAGAGCCAGGGGGAAGCAGCCCCAGCATTTT
j_gene: TRBJ2-7; abundance: -; d_gene: TRBD2; v_gene: TRBV11-2; CDR3aa: CASSSGTSGRGHPYEQYF; CDR3nt: TGTGCCAGCAGCTCCGGGACTAGCGGGAGAGGACATCCCTACGAGCAGTACTTC
j_gene: TRBJ2-7; abundance: -; d_gene: TRBD1; v_gene: TRBV19; CDR3aa: CASTGGAMYEQYF; CDR3nt: TGTGCCAGTACAGGGGGAGCCATGTACGAGCAGTACTTC